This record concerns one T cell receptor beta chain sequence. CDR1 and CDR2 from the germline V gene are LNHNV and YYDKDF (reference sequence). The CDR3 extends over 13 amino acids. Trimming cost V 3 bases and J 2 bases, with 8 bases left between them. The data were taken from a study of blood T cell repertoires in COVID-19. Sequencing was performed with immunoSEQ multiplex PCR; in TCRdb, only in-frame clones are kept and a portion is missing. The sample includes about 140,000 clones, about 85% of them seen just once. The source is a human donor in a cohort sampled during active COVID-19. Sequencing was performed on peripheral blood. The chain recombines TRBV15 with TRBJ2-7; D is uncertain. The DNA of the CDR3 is TGTGCCACCAGCAGGGAGTTCGCCTACGAGCAGTACTTC. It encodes CATSREFAYEQYF.